Shown below are 17 T cell receptor beta chains from a single sample sequenced in a study of CD8 T cells in Susac syndrome. The RNA input was about 0.45 to 1 ug, and it was reverse transcribed with random hexamers. MiXCR, run by TCRdb on the immunoSEQ multiplex PCR reads, gives a single entry per CDR3 protein. The table shows approximately 180,000 distinct CDR3 sequences, with around 95% occurring only once. Sequencing used CD4+ T cells from PBMCs. The receptors derive from a human donor with multiple sclerosis.

Here the CDR3 DNA reads TGTGCCAGCAGCCGGTTTGGGGAACACTTCCGGGACAGTTCCTACGAGCAGTACTTC. It is translated as CASSRFGEHFRDSSYEQYF. The chain carries TRBV3-1 and TRBJ2-7; 7 bases line up with TRBD1. The CDR3 has 19 amino acids. V was clipped by 4 bases and J by 1 base; unmatched bases: 19. Germline CDR1 is LGHDT and CDR2 is YNNKEL (reference sequence).

The chain employs TRBV30 and TRBJ1-1; D gene unclear. V was clipped by 2 bases and J by 8 bases, with 15 bases between them. This CDR3 spans 13 amino acids. The germline V gene encodes CDR1 GTSNPN and CDR2 SVGIG (reference sequence). In nucleotides, the CDR3 is TGTGCCTGGAGTTCCTCGACCGGCGGGGAAGCTTTCTTT. Its protein is CAWSSSTGGEAFF.

This clonotype was recorded once. The gene calls are TRBV20-1 and TRBJ2-4; D remains ambiguous. The ends were cut back, 2 bases at V and 7 bases at J, with 12 bases in the middle. The CDR3 spans 13 residues. CDR1 and CDR2 from the germline V gene are DFQATT and SNEGSKA (reference sequence). CDR3 sequence reads: CSARPPSRNIQYF. CDR3 sequence (DNA): TGCAGTGCTAGACCTCCCTCAAGGAACATTCAGTACTTC.

The chain joins TRBV20-1 to TRBJ2-3; TRBD2 matches 10 bases. Germline values: CDR1 DFQATT, CDR2 SNEGSKA (reference sequence). V lost 6 bases, J lost 5 bases, and 8 bases stayed unmatched. The CDR3 consists of 14 residues. The CDR3 sequence is CSALAGGRGDTQYF. As DNA, the CDR3 is TGCAGTGCCTTAGCGGGGGGCCGCGGAGATACGCAGTATTTT.

This chain uses TRBV30 with TRBJ1-2; no clear D gene. The CDR3 loop spans 18 amino acids. Germline loops: CDR1 GTSNPN, CDR2 SVGIG (reference sequence). V lost 1 base and J 0 bases, leaving 21 bases between the germline ends. CDR3 DNA: TGTGCCTGGAGTGGTTGGCGGAAGAACCCGAAGACTAACTATGGCTACACCTTC. Translating gives CAWSGWRKNPKTNYGYTF. Complete variable domain (other parts from reference TRBV30 and TRBJ1-2): SQTIHQWPATLVQPVGSPLSLECTVEGTSNPNLYWYRQAAGRGLQLLFYSVGIGQISSEVPQNLSASRPQDRQFILSSKKLLLSDSGFYLCAWSGWRKNPKTNYGYTFGSGTRLTVV.

This clonotype was seen only once. J is TRBJ1-5 and V is TRBV2; 7 bases agree with TRBD1. The CDR3 covers 18 residues. The germline CDR1 and CDR2 sequences are SNHLY and FYNNEI. V was pared by 4 bases and J by 0 bases, with 12 bases of the junction left unmatched. The CDR3 loop reads CASSVAGQSHFSNQPQHF. CDR3 bases: TGTGCCAGCAGTGTCGCGGGACAGAGCCACTTTAGCAATCAGCCCCAGCATTTT.

V is TRBV25-1 and J is TRBJ1-2, with 12 bases that match TRBD1. This CDR3 contains 15 residues. J was trimmed by 8 bases and V by 5 bases; bases with no gene match: 9. The germline CDR1 and CDR2 sequences are MGHDK and SYGVNS. The CDR3 loop is CASSIAGQGAVGYTF. The DNA of the CDR3 is TGTGCCAGCAGTATTGCGGGACAGGGGGCCGTCGGCTACACCTTC.

This chain uses TRBV20-1 with TRBJ2-1; TRBD1 or TRBD2 may be the D gene (6 bases each). Germline values: CDR1 DFQATT, CDR2 SNEGSKA (reference sequence). V was trimmed by 1 base and J by 1 base, leaving 14 bases between them. This CDR3 has 16 amino acids. CDR3 sequence reads: CSARVRTGASYNEQFF. The CDR3 DNA reads as TGCAGTGCTAGAGTTCGGACGGGGGCATCCTACAATGAGCAGTTCTTC.

J is TRBJ1-5 and V is TRBV7-2, with a possible D match to TRBD1 (6 bases). Per the germline V gene, CDR1 is SGHTA and CDR2 is FQGNSA. Trimming shortened V by 5 bases and J by 7 bases, and 15 bases separated the two germline ends. The CDR3 is made up of 14 amino acids. The CDR3: CASSPDQGKQPQHF. The CDR3 DNA reads as TGTGCCAGCAGCCCAGACCAGGGGAAACAGCCCCAGCATTTT.

The rearrangement links TRBV5-6 to TRBJ2-7; perhaps TRBD1 as D (5 bases). V lost 4 bases, J lost 3 bases, and 8 bases lay in between. CDR3 length: 12 amino acids. Per germline, CDR1 SGHDT and CDR2 YYEEEE. The CDR3 DNA is TGTGCCAGCAGCGGGGCAATCTACGAGCAGTACTTC. Translating it yields CASSGAIYEQYF.

The J gene is TRBJ1-2, the V gene TRBV7-9; D possibly corresponds to TRBD1 (5 bases). CDR1 is SEHNR and CDR2 is FQNEAQ in the germline V gene (reference sequence). The V and J ends lost 5 bases and 6 bases respectively, with 19 bases between them. The CDR3 loop spans 15 amino acids. This CDR3 is CASSPSWGGMDGYTF. CDR3 nucleotide sequence: TGTGCCAGCAGCCCTAGTTGGGGGGGGATGGATGGCTACACCTTC.

CDR3 sequence: CSARDRNGQAQYF. CDR3 in DNA: TGCAGTGCTAGAGATCGAAACGGGCAGGCGCAGTATTTT. The chain employs TRBV20-1 and TRBJ2-3; D is unclear. The CDR3 has 13 amino acids. CDR1 is DFQATT, CDR2 SNEGSKA, per germline (reference sequence). Between the trimmed V and J ends, which lost 0 bases and 10 bases, there was a span of 14 bases.

The J gene is TRBJ2-1, the V gene TRBV20-1; D is undetermined. Germline lookup yields CDR1 DFQATT and CDR2 SNEGSKA (reference sequence). With 3 bases removed from V and 9 bases from J, the gap between germline ends came to 9 bases. CDR3 length: 11 residues. Written as DNA, the CDR3 is TGCAGTGCTAGGTTGATCATTGAGCAGTTCTTC. This gives the protein CSARLIIEQFF.

The V call is TRBV27, the J call TRBJ2-7, with D possibly being TRBD1 (6 bases). The V end lost 3 bases, the J end lost 2 bases, and 11 bases lay between the germline ends. The germline V gene has CDR1 MNHEY and CDR2 SMNVEV (reference sequence). The CDR3 loop spans 14 amino acids. The CDR3 bases are TGTGCCAGCAGTTTTGGGGGACAAACCTACGAGCAGTACTTC. As protein: CASSFGGQTYEQYF.

The chain is built from TRBV20-1 and TRBJ1-1, with D hard to call. CDR1 and CDR2 (germline): DFQATT, SNEGSKA (reference sequence). The CDR3 is made up of 10 amino acids. Trimming took 6 bases from V and 1 from J, leaving 3 bases between them. The CDR3 DNA sequence: TGCAGTGCCTGGAACACTGAAGCTTTCTTT. It is translated as CSAWNTEAFF.

The genes are TRBV4-2 and TRBJ1-2, with 10 bases that match TRBD1. The CDR3 runs to 15 residues. Germline lookup yields CDR1 LGHNA and CDR2 YNFKEQ. V was clipped by 1 base and J by 4 bases; unmatched bases: 3. In DNA form, the CDR3 reads TGTGCCAGCAGCCAAGTGGGACAGGGGTCCTATGGCTACACCTTC. Translated: CASSQVGQGSYGYTF.

The V gene is TRBV20-1, the J gene TRBJ1-2, with a weak D call TRBD1 (5 bases). Germline loops: CDR1 DFQATT, CDR2 SNEGSKA (reference sequence). The CDR3 consists of 13 residues. CDR3: CSAGGWNNYGYTF. The DNA of the CDR3 is TGCAGCGCCGGGGGTTGGAATAACTATGGCTACACCTTC.